These 16 T cell receptor beta chains originate from one sample sequenced in a study of blood T cell dynamics during melanoma immunotherapy. TCRdb's copy holds only in-frame clones and misses some; the assay was immunoSEQ multiplex PCR. The data contain under 15,000 clones, 86% of them singletons. The time point was: pre-treatment baseline. Sequenced material: blood, taken from a patient treated with checkpoint blockade. These receptors originate from a human donor with melanoma.

This clone has a handful of counts. The chain has TRBV9 and TRBJ2-3; no clear D gene. From germline, CDR1 is SGDLS and CDR2 YYNGEE. This CDR3 has 14 residues. V was trimmed by 0 bases and J by 6 bases, leaving 11 bases between them. The CDR3: CASSVASGVDTQYF. The CDR3, as DNA: TGTGCCAGCAGCGTAGCTTCCGGAGTTGATACGCAGTATTTT.

This clone showed up just a few times. The rearrangement joins TRBV19 to TRBJ1-6, with D perhaps matching TRBD1 (5 bases). V lost 3 bases and J 6 bases, leaving 9 bases between the germline ends. The CDR3 extends over 14 amino acids. CDR1 is LNHDA and CDR2 is SQIVND in the germline V gene (reference sequence). The chain's CDR3 is CASSMGRTNSPLHF. CDR3 DNA sequence: TGTGCCAGTAGTATGGGACGGACTAATTCACCCCTCCACTTT.

The chain employs TRBV5-1 and TRBJ1-1; 8 positions match TRBD1. With 4 bases clipped from V and 3 bases from J, the junction kept 8 bases outside the gene matches. The CDR3 length is 15 residues. Germline V gene lookup returns CDR1 SGHRS and CDR2 YFSETQ. CDR3 sequence reads: CASSPQGAVDTEAFF. The CDR3 bases are TGCGCCAGCAGCCCCCAGGGGGCGGTGGACACTGAAGCTTTCTTT.

For the CDR3, the DNA is TGTGCCAGCAGTACCTCTATACTCTACGAGCAGTACTTC. This encodes CASSTSILYEQYF. The chain joins TRBV6-5 to TRBJ2-7; D gene uncertain. From germline, CDR1 is MNHEY and CDR2 SVGAGI. The CDR3 loop spans 13 amino acids. Deletions cut 5 bases from V and 3 bases from J, with 11 bases between.

The chain carries TRBV7-2 and TRBJ2-3; 8 nucleotides match TRBD2. V gave up 5 bases and J gave up 2 bases; unmatched junction bases: 6. Germline loops: CDR1 SGHTA, CDR2 FQGNSA. This CDR3 spans 15 amino acids. CDR3 sequence reads: CASSRIAGYTDTQYF. CDR3 bases: TGTGCCAGCAGCCGAATAGCGGGGTACACAGATACGCAGTATTTT. The full variable domain, with the rest looked up from reference TRBV7-2 and TRBJ2-3, is GAGVSQSPSNKVTEKGKDVELRCDPISGHTALYWYRQSLGQGLEFLIYFQGNSAPDKSGLPSDRFSAERTGGSVSTLTIQRTQQEDSAVYLCASSRIAGYTDTQYFGPGTRLTVL.

The chain carries TRBV6-5 and TRBJ1-1, with 9 nucleotides matching TRBD1. Germline values: CDR1 MNHEY, CDR2 SVGAGI. With 6 bases clipped from V and 11 bases from J, the junction kept 7 bases outside the gene matches. The CDR3 runs 12 residues. Written as DNA, the CDR3 is TGTGCCAGCAGCTCCAGACAGGGGGTTGCTTTCTTT. It codes for CASSSRQGVAFF.

The rearrangement joins TRBV19 to TRBJ1-1; a possible D gene is TRBD1 (5 bases). This CDR3 has 14 amino acids. Germline-derived CDR1 and CDR2 are LNHDA and SQIVND (reference sequence). V gave up 7 bases and J gave up 0 bases, with 12 bases separating them. The CDR3: CASKGVWMNTEAFF. DNA for the CDR3: TGTGCCAGTAAAGGGGTTTGGATGAACACTGAAGCTTTCTTT.

The chain couples TRBV2 to TRBJ1-2; the D gene is possibly TRBD1 (5 bases). This CDR3 has 14 amino acids. Deletions cut 5 bases from V and 3 bases from J, with 13 bases between. The germline CDR1 and CDR2 sequences are SNHLY and FYNNEI. CDR3 protein: CASSRAPGDYGYTF. The CDR3 DNA reads as TGTGCCAGCAGTCGGGCCCCGGGGGACTATGGCTACACCTTC.

The rearrangement joins TRBV7-2 to TRBJ1-6, with TRBD1 matching 9 bases. Germline V CDR1 and CDR2: SGHTA, FQGNSA. The CDR3 is made up of 15 amino acids. V lost 5 bases, J lost 10 bases, and 9 bases stayed unmatched. The CDR3, as DNA: TGTGCCAGCAGCCCCCGGGACAGGGTTATCTCACCCCTCCACTTT. It codes for CASSPRDRVISPLHF.

CDR3 protein: CASSDALNTEAFF. CDR3 nucleotide sequence: TGTGCCAGCAGTGATGCCTTGAACACTGAAGCTTTCTTT. The rearrangement links TRBV2 to TRBJ1-1; D is unresolved. V gave up 3 bases and J gave up 0 bases, with 5 bases separating them. This CDR3 region has 13 residues. Germline CDR1 SNHLY, CDR2 FYNNEI.

The V and J genes are TRBV7-9 and TRBJ1-5, with 7 bases that match TRBD1. The CDR3 extends over 13 amino acids. Germline-derived CDR1 and CDR2 are SEHNR and FQNEAQ (reference sequence). J gave up 5 bases and V 2 bases, and 0 bases lay outside the gene matches. The CDR3 here is CASSLQGDQPQHF. Here the CDR3 DNA reads TGTGCCAGCAGCTTACAGGGGGATCAGCCCCAGCATTTT.

The V call is TRBV19, the J call TRBJ2-3, with 8 nucleotides matching TRBD2. CDR1 LNHDA and CDR2 SQIVND come from the germline V gene (reference sequence). Trimming removed 5 bases from V and 2 bases from J; junction bases left unmatched: 15. This CDR3 is built from 18 residues. The CDR3, as DNA: TGTGCCAGTAGTTTAACTAGCGGCTCAACGTCTTACACAGATACGCAGTATTTT. Protein sequence: CASSLTSGSTSYTDTQYF.

The V and J genes are TRBV19 and TRBJ1-1; unclear D gene. With 10 bases removed from V and 1 base from J, the gap between germline ends came to 13 bases. Germline loops: CDR1 LNHDA, CDR2 SQIVND (reference sequence). This CDR3 contains 13 residues. CDR3 sequence reads: CATNKLENTEAFF. The CDR3, as DNA: TGTGCCACCAATAAACTCGAGAACACTGAAGCTTTCTTT. The full variable domain, with the rest looked up from reference TRBV19 and TRBJ1-1, is DGGITQSPKYLFRKEGQNVTLSCEQNLNHDAMYWYRQDPGQGLRLIYYSQIVNDFQKGDIAEGYSVSREKKESFPLTVTSAQKNPTAFYLCATNKLENTEAFFGQGTRLTVV.

This clone appeared a few times. This chain joins TRBV7-2 and TRBJ2-7; TRBD2 agrees at 8 bases. The CDR3 consists of 12 residues. Germline loops: CDR1 SGHTA, CDR2 FQGNSA. V lost 8 bases to trimming and J lost 3 bases; unmatched junction nucleotides: 3. The CDR3 reads CASGLAGYEQYF. DNA of the CDR3: TGTGCCAGCGGCCTAGCGGGCTACGAGCAGTACTTC.

This chain uses TRBV11-2 with TRBJ2-4, with D unclear. V was shortened by 5 bases and J by 0 bases, with 14 bases between the two germline ends. Looked up from germline, CDR1 is SGHAT and CDR2 is FQNNGV. The CDR3 runs to 16 residues. This chain's CDR3 is CASSPRIAIAKNIQYF. CDR3 in DNA: TGTGCCAGCAGCCCCAGGATTGCTATAGCCAAAAACATTCAGTACTTC.

This clone was picked up one time. The chain recombines TRBV7-9 with TRBJ1-3; tentatively, D is TRBD1 (5 bases). The CDR3 covers 16 residues. Germline lookup yields CDR1 SEHNR and CDR2 FQNEAQ (reference sequence). Trimming took 5 bases from V and 0 from J, leaving 14 bases between them. As DNA, the CDR3 is TGTGCCAGCAGCCCCGGGGCCGCGGTCTCTGGAAACACCATATATTTT. It encodes CASSPGAAVSGNTIYF. Looking up the rest from reference TRBV7-9 and TRBJ1-3 gives the full variable domain: DTGVSQNPRHKITKRGQNVTFRCDPISEHNRLYWYRQTLGQGPEFLTYFQNEAQLEKSRLLSDRFSAERPKGSFSTLEIQRTEQGDSAMYLCASSPGAAVSGNTIYFGEGSWLTVV.